Listed below are T cell receptor beta chains from one sample, sequenced in a study of cytomegalovirus exposure and HLA in healthy donors. TCRdb keeps only in-frame clones here, not all; method: immunoSEQ multiplex PCR. The repertoire includes about 120,000 clones, 78% of them detected once, and approximately 11% sits in the top ten. The specimen was PBMCs. All receptors derive from a man under 40 in good health and CMV-seropositive. CDR3s include the opening cysteine and the closing phenylalanine or tryptophan. A D gene is named only where the DNA matches it firmly. The size entry is marked missing in some rows and otherwise reads once, few, many or a size class.

d_call j_call clone_size v_call cdr3_nt cdr3_aa
NA TRBJ2-2 NA TRBV18 TGTGCCAGCTCACCACGGGCTAGCGTGAACACCGGGGAGCTGTTTTTT CASSPRASVNTGELFF
TRBD2 TRBJ2-1 many TRBV2 TGTGCCAGCTTCCGAGCGGGGGGTTTTATGTTCTTC CASFRAGGFMFF
NA TRBJ1-2 NA TRBV4-1 TGCGCCAGCAGCCAAGAGGGGCTAGGGGGCTACACCTTC CASSQEGLGGYTF
NA TRBJ2-1 NA TRBV4-3 TGCGCCAGCAGCCAAGAAGTTTGGCTGAATGAGCAGTTCTTC CASSQEVWLNEQFF
NA TRBJ2-3 NA TRBV27 TGTGCCAGCAGTTTAGGGTCGGGGTCGGGGGATACGCAGTATTTT CASSLGSGSGDTQYF
NA TRBJ2-3 NA TRBV11-2 TGTGCCAGCAGCCCGCGAGCGGTAGATACGCAGTATTTT CASSPRAVDTQYF
NA TRBJ2-1 NA TRBV28 TGTGCCAGCACCCCGCCGTGGCCGTACAATGAGCAGTTCTTC CASTPPWPYNEQFF
TRBD2 TRBJ2-2 NA TRBV28 TGTGCCAGCAGTGGTAGCGGGAGGTCAACCGGGGAGCTGTTTTTT CASSGSGRSTGELFF
NA TRBJ2-7 NA TRBV27 TGTGCCAGCGGAAACCGAGACAGCTCCTACGAGCAGTACTTC CASGNRDSSYEQYF
TRBD2 TRBJ2-5 NA TRBV11-2 TGTGCCAGCAGCCGTAGTCTAGCGGGGAGAGAGACCCAGTACTTC CASSRSLAGRETQYF
NA TRBJ2-3 few TRBV9 TGTGCCAGCAGCGTGGGGCCATCGGGCACAGATACGCAGTATTTT CASSVGPSGTDTQYF
NA TRBJ2-3 few TRBV11-2 TGTGCCAGCAGCTCTCTGCGGGGGCGTGACACAGATACGCAGTATTTT CASSSLRGRDTDTQYF
TRBD1 TRBJ1-1 NA TRBV5-1 TGCGCCAGCAGCCAATCCGGACAGGCTCCCCAGAACACTGAAGCTTTCTTT CASSQSGQAPQNTEAFF
TRBD2 TRBJ2-2 few TRBV7-2 TGTGCCAGCAGCTGGCGCCTCCAGCGGGAAAACACCGGGGAGCTGTTTTTT CASSWRLQRENTGELFF
NA TRBJ1-2 NA TRBV7-2 TGTGCCAGCAGACTACAGGGAGGGTATGGCTACACCTTC CASRLQGGYGYTF
TRBD2 TRBJ2-1 NA TRBV11-2 TGTGCCAGCAGCCTGGCCGGGACTAGCTCCAATGAGCAGTTCTTC CASSLAGTSSNEQFF